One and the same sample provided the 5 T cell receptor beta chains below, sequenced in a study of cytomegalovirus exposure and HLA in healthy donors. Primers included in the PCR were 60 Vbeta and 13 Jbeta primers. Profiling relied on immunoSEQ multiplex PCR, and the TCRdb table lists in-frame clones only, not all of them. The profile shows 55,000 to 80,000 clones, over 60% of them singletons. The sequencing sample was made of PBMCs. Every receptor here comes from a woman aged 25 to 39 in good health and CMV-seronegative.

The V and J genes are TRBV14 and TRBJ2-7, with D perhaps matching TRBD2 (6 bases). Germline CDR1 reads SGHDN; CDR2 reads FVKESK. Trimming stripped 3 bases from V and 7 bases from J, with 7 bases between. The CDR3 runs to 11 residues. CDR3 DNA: TGTGCCAGCAGCCAGGGAGGAGAGCAGTACTTC. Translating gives CASSQGGEQYF.

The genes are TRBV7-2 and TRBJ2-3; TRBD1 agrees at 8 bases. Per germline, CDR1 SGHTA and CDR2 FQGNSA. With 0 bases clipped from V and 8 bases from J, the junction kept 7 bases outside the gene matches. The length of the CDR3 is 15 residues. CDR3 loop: CASSLASQGGVTQYF. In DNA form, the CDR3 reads TGTGCCAGCAGCTTAGCGTCACAGGGGGGTGTTACGCAGTATTTT.

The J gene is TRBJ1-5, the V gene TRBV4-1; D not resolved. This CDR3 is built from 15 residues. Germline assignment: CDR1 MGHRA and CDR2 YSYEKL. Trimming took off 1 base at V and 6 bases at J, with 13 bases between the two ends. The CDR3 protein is CASSQGITAVQPQHF. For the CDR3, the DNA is TGCGCCAGCAGCCAAGGAATAACAGCAGTTCAGCCCCAGCATTTT.

The CDR3 DNA reads as TGTGCCAGCAGCTTAGGCCCCGTGGCTAGCGGGAGGATGGGGTCCTACGAGCAGTACTTC. This codes for CASSLGPVASGRMGSYEQYF. The chain joins TRBV7-7 to TRBJ2-7; 11 nucleotides line up with TRBD2. Per germline, CDR1 SSHAT and CDR2 FNYEAQ (reference sequence). Germline trimming cut 1 base from V and 1 base from J; bases unmatched to any gene: 15. This CDR3 comprises 20 residues.

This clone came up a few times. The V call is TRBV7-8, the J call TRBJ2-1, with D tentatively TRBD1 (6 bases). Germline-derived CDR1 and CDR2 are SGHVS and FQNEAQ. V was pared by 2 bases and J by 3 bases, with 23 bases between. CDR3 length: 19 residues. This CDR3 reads CASSLFRGSDPINYNEQFF. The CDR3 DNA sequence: TGTGCCAGCAGCTTATTCAGGGGTTCCGATCCTATCAACTACAATGAGCAGTTCTTC.